The 21 T cell receptor beta chains presented below share a single source sample, sequenced in a study of blood T cell repertoires in COVID-19. Libraries were prepared by immunoSEQ multiplex PCR; TCRdb keeps only in-frame clonotypes and omits some of them. The sample holds about 220,000 clones, roughly 84% seen once. Sequences were obtained from PBMCs or T cells enriched from blood (not recorded which). These receptors were obtained from a woman aged 40 to 49 who had recovered from COVID-19.

This rearrangement joins TRBV27 to TRBJ1-5; maybe TRBD1 (5 bases). Trimming pared 0 bases from V and 7 bases from J, leaving 13 bases between. The germline gives CDR1 MNHEY, CDR2 SMNVEV (reference sequence). The CDR3 contains 15 residues. DNA of the CDR3: TGTGCCAGCAGTTTATCGTGGAGGGGCACCCAGCCCCAGCATTTT. It is translated as CASSLSWRGTQPQHF.

The CDR3 nucleotides are TGTGCCATCACTAGGTGGGACAGGGGGCGCCGAGGTAGCTATGGCTACACCTTC. Translation gives CAITRWDRGRRGSYGYTF. This sequence joins TRBV28 and TRBJ1-2; 12 bases are a match to TRBD1. The CDR3 totals 18 residues. J lost 4 bases, V lost 10 bases, and 19 bases had no gene match. From germline, CDR1 is MDHEN and CDR2 SYDVKM.

This rearrangement joins TRBV9 to TRBJ2-7, with a weak D call TRBD1 (5 bases). CDR1 and CDR2 (germline): SGDLS, YYNGEE. CDR3 length: 16 residues. V lost 0 bases and J 5 bases, leaving 18 bases between the germline ends. The DNA of the CDR3 is TGTGCCAGCAGCGTAGCGGCAGGGTCCTTTCCCCACGAGCAGTACTTC. This codes for CASSVAAGSFPHEQYF.

This rearrangement joins TRBV15 to TRBJ2-1; 8 bases agree with TRBD2. V was pared by 5 bases and J by 2 bases, with 5 bases of the junction left unmatched. From germline, CDR1 is LNHNV and CDR2 YYDKDF (reference sequence). This CDR3 is 15 amino acids long. This CDR3 is CATSRSGSTYNEQFF. Written as DNA, the CDR3 is TGTGCCACCAGCCGGAGCGGGAGTACCTACAATGAGCAGTTCTTC.

The chain combines TRBV10-2 with TRBJ2-1, with 14 nucleotides matching TRBD2. The CDR3 has 16 amino acids. V lost 2 bases, J lost 4 bases, and 1 base stayed unmatched. Germline loops: CDR1 WSHSY, CDR2 SAAADI. CDR3 DNA sequence: TGCGCCAGCAGTGAGCGGACTAGCGGGAGGTACAATGAGCAGTTCTTC. Amino acids: CASSERTSGRYNEQFF.

The gene calls are TRBV7-6 and TRBJ1-2, with D hard to call. Germline CDR1 SGHVS, CDR2 FNYEAQ. V lost 5 bases to trimming and J lost 0 bases, with 10 bases between them. This CDR3 spans 14 amino acids. In DNA form, the CDR3 reads TGTGCCAGCAGCCCCCCGACTGCTAACTATGGCTACACCTTC. This translates into CASSPPTANYGYTF.

The chain employs TRBV3-1 (or the pseudogene TRBV3-2) and TRBJ1-2, with 10 positions matching TRBD1. Germline V lookup: CDR1 LGHDT, CDR2 YNNKEL (reference sequence). V trimming: 4 bases; J trimming: 3 bases; junction bases outside the gene matches: 5. This CDR3 region has 15 residues. CDR3 sequence reads: CASSPRDRGDYGYTF. The CDR3 region has the DNA TGTGCCAGCAGCCCCCGGGACAGGGGCGACTATGGCTACACCTTC.

CDR3 DNA sequence: TGTGCCATCAGTGAGTCCAGCCGGGACAGGGGGCATACTGAAGCTTTCTTT. Amino acids: CAISESSRDRGHTEAFF. The chain employs TRBV10-3 and TRBJ1-1, with TRBD1 matching 12 bases. Unmatched junction bases numbered 7, after V lost 0 bases and J lost 5 bases. The CDR3 runs 17 residues. Germline V gives CDR1 ENHRY, CDR2 SYGVKD.

The V call is TRBV2, the J call TRBJ2-5; perhaps TRBD2 as D (6 bases). Germline CDR1 reads SNHLY; CDR2 reads FYNNEI. CDR3 size: 14 residues. Between the trimmed V and J ends, which lost 3 bases and 3 bases, there was a span of 11 bases. The DNA of the CDR3 is TGTGCCAGCAGTGAGACTAGTTTTGAAGAGACCCAGTACTTC. It specifies CASSETSFEETQYF.

The chain is built from TRBV15 and TRBJ1-2, with 7 bases identical to TRBD1. CDR1 is LNHNV, CDR2 YYDKDF, per germline (reference sequence). V dropped 4 bases and J dropped 8; count of bases not matched to a gene: 13. The CDR3 extends over 15 amino acids. The CDR3 loop reads CATSKDLGGSFGYTF. The DNA for the CDR3 is TGTGCCACCAGCAAAGACCTAGGGGGCTCTTTCGGCTACACCTTC.

The chain employs TRBV9 and TRBJ2-3, with TRBD2 identical over 7 bases. The V gene end was trimmed by 0 bases and the J gene end by 1 base; junction bases not matched to a gene: 5. Germline CDR1 and CDR2: SGDLS and YYNGEE. This CDR3 has 16 amino acids. The CDR3 spells CASSVAAGAGTDTQYF. DNA of the CDR3: TGTGCCAGCAGCGTAGCCGCGGGAGCCGGCACAGATACGCAGTATTTT. Variable domain in full (rest from reference TRBV9 and TRBJ2-3): DSGVTQTPKHLITATGQRVTLRCSPRSGDLSVYWYQQSLDQGLQFLIQYYNGEERAKGNILERFSAQQFPDLHSELNLSSLELGDSALYFCASSVAAGAGTDTQYFGPGTRLTVL.

This chain links TRBV7-9 with TRBJ2-5; the match to TRBD2 covers 7 bases. Germline values: CDR1 SEHNR, CDR2 FQNEAQ (reference sequence). This CDR3 has 15 amino acids. J gave up 4 bases and V 1 base, and 6 bases lay outside the gene matches. The CDR3 bases are TGTGCCAGCAGCTTAGTAGTCGCGGGAGCAGAGACCCAGTACTTC. Protein product: CASSLVVAGAETQYF.

The genes are TRBV5-4 and TRBJ2-2, with 9 nucleotides matching TRBD2. The CDR3 totals 16 residues. The V gene end was trimmed by 4 bases and the J gene end by 1 base; junction bases not matched to a gene: 5. Germline V gene data show CDR1 as SGHNT and CDR2 as YYREEE (reference sequence). The CDR3 here is CASSPGTSRNTGELFF. CDR3 coding DNA: TGTGCCAGCAGCCCCGGGACTAGCAGGAACACCGGGGAGCTGTTTTTT.

This clone came up a few times. The chain has TRBV2 and TRBJ1-5; 7 bases align to TRBD1. The germline CDR1 and CDR2 sequences are SNHLY and FYNNEI. CDR3 length equals 15 residues. V trimming: 6 bases; J trimming: 2 bases; junction bases outside the gene matches: 7. CDR3 region: CASRDRQGRNQPQHF. CDR3 bases: TGTGCCAGCAGAGACCGACAGGGACGCAATCAGCCCCAGCATTTT. Using reference TRBV2 and TRBJ1-5 for the parts outside the CDR3, the full variable domain is EPEVTQTPSHQVTQMGQEVILRCVPISNHLYFYWYRQILGQKVEFLVSFYNNEISEKSEIFDDQFSVERPDGSNFTLKIRSTKLEDSAMYFCASRDRQGRNQPQHFGDGTRLSIL.

The rearrangement joins TRBV19 to TRBJ1-2; possibly TRBD1 for D (6 bases). This CDR3 spans 15 amino acids. Per the germline V gene, CDR1 is LNHDA and CDR2 is SQIVND (reference sequence). Trimming pared 5 bases from V and 2 bases from J, leaving 15 bases between. CDR3: CASSPGQGKNYGYTF. For the CDR3, the DNA is TGTGCCAGTAGTCCGGGTCAGGGGAAGAACTATGGCTACACCTTC.

The V and J genes are TRBV7-9 and TRBJ2-1; D possibly corresponds to TRBD2 (5 bases). The CDR3 runs to 15 residues. The germline gives CDR1 SEHNR, CDR2 FQNEAQ (reference sequence). Trimming shortened V by 0 bases and J by 2 bases, and 8 bases separated the two germline ends. CDR3 residues: CASSLAGVAYNEQFF. For the CDR3, the DNA is TGTGCCAGCAGCTTAGCGGGAGTAGCCTACAATGAGCAGTTCTTC.

V gene TRBV3-1 (or the pseudogene TRBV3-2) combines with J gene TRBJ2-1, with D possibly matching TRBD2 (5 bases). Per germline, CDR1 LGHDT and CDR2 YNNKEL (reference sequence). There are 15 residues in the CDR3. The V end was cut by 4 bases, the J end by 2 bases, with 12 bases between. CDR3 sequence reads: CASSRGSSPYNEQFF. The CDR3 bases are TGTGCCAGCAGCCGAGGGAGTTCCCCCTACAATGAGCAGTTCTTC.

The chain joins TRBV3-1 (or the pseudogene TRBV3-2) to TRBJ2-7; possible D gene TRBD2, 5 bases. CDR3 length equals 14 residues. Germline V CDR1 and CDR2: LGHDT, YNNKEL (reference sequence). V was trimmed by 0 bases and J by 2 bases, leaving 8 bases between them. The DNA for the CDR3 is TGTGCCAGCAGCCAAGAACTAGGGACCTACGAGCAGTACTTC. It specifies CASSQELGTYEQYF.

The V and J genes are TRBV6-1 and TRBJ2-5; 12 positions match TRBD2. Germline lookup yields CDR1 MNHNS and CDR2 SASEGT. V lost 3 bases and J lost 0; bases outside the gene matches: 2. This CDR3 has 16 amino acids. The CDR3 sequence is CASSDWTSGDQETQYF. DNA of the CDR3: TGTGCCAGCAGTGACTGGACTAGCGGGGACCAAGAGACCCAGTACTTC.

This clone occurred a few times. The CDR3 sequence: CASIDRQTNEKLFF. CDR3 nucleotides: TGTGCCAGCATCGACCGACAGACTAATGAAAAACTGTTTTTT. V gene TRBV2 combines with J gene TRBJ1-4; a possible D gene is TRBD1 (5 bases). Trimming cost V 7 bases and J 2 bases, with 11 bases left between them. The CDR3 has 14 residues. CDR1 and CDR2 from the germline V gene are SNHLY and FYNNEI.

The chain links TRBV18 to TRBJ1-2; tentatively, D is TRBD1 (6 bases). The CDR3 loop spans 14 amino acids. V was cut by 2 bases and J by 0 bases, with 7 bases left in between. Germline V gene data show CDR1 as KGHSH and CDR2 as LQKENI. CDR3 protein: CASSPEGANYGYTF. Here the CDR3 DNA reads TGTGCCAGCTCACCAGAGGGGGCTAACTATGGCTACACCTTC.